The 31 T cell receptor beta chains given below trace back to one sample, sequenced in a study of T cells in Graves' hyperthyroidism and ophthalmopathy. RNA transcripts were the template for amplifying TCR beta CDR3 regions. Using the HTBI primer set, a first-round RT-PCR was run on the TCR CDR3. TCRdb reanalysed the multiplex PCR reads using MiXCR and keeps one entry per CDR3 protein. The sample consists of 600,000 to 800,000 distinct CDR3 sequences, 30% to 40% of them appearing once. Sequencing was carried out using blood. Receptors were obtained from a woman in her thirties or forties with Graves' hyperthyroidism.

The V call is TRBV7-9, the J call TRBJ2-5; 10 nucleotides align to TRBD1. CDR1 is SEHNR and CDR2 is FQNEAQ in the germline V gene (reference sequence). With 5 bases clipped from V and 4 bases from J, the junction kept 13 bases outside the gene matches. The CDR3 spans 17 residues. CDR3 bases: TGTGCCAGCAGCACTAGTATAGGGACAGGGGTTCGAGAGACCCAGTACTTC. This encodes CASSTSIGTGVRETQYF.

At least ten counts were recorded for this clonotype. V usage is TRBV7-9 and J usage is TRBJ1-4; 9 nucleotides line up with TRBD1. Losses at the gene ends were 5 bases for V and 7 bases for J; bases not matched to a gene: 8. CDR1 SEHNR and CDR2 FQNEAQ come from the germline V gene (reference sequence). This CDR3 is 15 amino acids long. CDR3 coding DNA: TGTGCCAGCAGCACCAGGACAGGGGATAGTGAAAAACTGTTTTTT. This sequence encodes CASSTRTGDSEKLFF.

Regarding this clonotype: A read error may account for a junction end that differs from germline. The chain uses TRBV5-5 and TRBJ2-7; 11 positions agree with TRBD2. The germline V gene encodes CDR1 SGHKS and CDR2 YYEKEE (reference sequence). The CDR3 is made up of 17 amino acids. The CDR3 region has the DNA TGTGCCAGCAGCTTGACTAGCGGGGGTACAACCTCCTACGAGCAATACTTC. It yields the protein CASSLTSGGTTSYEQYF.

The chain combines TRBV10-2 with TRBJ1-1; D ambiguous. This CDR3 is 12 amino acids long. Trimming cost V 6 bases and J 4 bases, with 9 bases left between them. Germline CDR1 WSHSY, CDR2 SAAADI. The chain's CDR3 is CASSQSPTEAFF. In DNA form, the CDR3 reads TGCGCCAGCAGCCAGAGCCCCACTGAAGCTTTCTTT.

This clonotype was detected a few times. This chain links TRBV7-9 with TRBJ1-4; D unresolved. Germline V gene data show CDR1 as SEHNR and CDR2 as FQNEAQ (reference sequence). The CDR3 spans 13 residues. Deletions cut 8 bases from V and 4 bases from J, with 11 bases between. DNA of the CDR3: TGTGCCAGCTACAAGGGAGGTAATGAAAAACTGTTTTTT. Its translation is CASYKGGNEKLFF.

The chain carries TRBV3-1 and TRBJ2-7; 11 nucleotides align to TRBD2. J gave up 5 bases and V 5 bases, and 8 bases lay outside the gene matches. Germline V lookup: CDR1 LGHDT, CDR2 YNNKEL (reference sequence). The CDR3 runs 15 residues. CDR3 bases: TGTGCCAGCAGCTATACTAGCGGGAGTGGGCACGAGCAGTACTTC. Translating it yields CASSYTSGSGHEQYF.

This clonotype was found many times. This chain uses TRBV19 with TRBJ1-2; D remains unclear. Germline V gene data show CDR1 as LNHDA and CDR2 as SQIVND (reference sequence). The CDR3 runs 12 residues. Trimming left V 1 base short and J 8 bases short, with 8 bases between. Here the CDR3 reads CASSIGGSGYTF. In nucleotides, the CDR3 is TGTGCCAGTAGTATAGGCGGGTCCGGCTACACCTTC.

Details on this clonotype: This may come from a read error, since a much larger clone is one base off. The chain links TRBV25-1 to TRBJ1-2; 9 bases map to TRBD1. Germline V lookup: CDR1 MGHDK, CDR2 SYGVNS. This CDR3 spans 14 amino acids. The CDR3 sequence is CAGSGDWTGDGYTF. In nucleotides, the CDR3 is TGTGCCGGCAGTGGGGATTGGACAGGGGATGGCTACACCTTC.

The genes are TRBV6-2 or TRBV6-3 and TRBJ2-7, with 7 bases lining up with TRBD1. The V gene's germline CDR1 is MNHEY and CDR2 SVGEGT. This CDR3 spans 15 amino acids. J gave up 6 bases and V 5 bases, and 13 bases lay outside the gene matches. Written as DNA, the CDR3 is TGTGCCAGCAGTCGCCCAGACAGGGAGCCTGCCGAGCAGTACTTC. The encoded protein is CASSRPDREPAEQYF.

This clonotype came up many times. V gene TRBV5-1 combines with J gene TRBJ1-3; no reliable D call. The V gene lost 0 bases and the J gene lost 8 bases, with 12 bases spanning the gap. The germline CDR1 and CDR2 sequences are SGHRS and YFSETQ. This CDR3 has 14 amino acids. The CDR3 reads CASSLGTGSDTIYF. The CDR3, as DNA: TGCGCCAGCAGCTTGGGGACGGGGAGTGACACCATATATTTT.

This clonotype was recorded a few times. The chain couples TRBV4-1 to TRBJ1-2; weak D call: TRBD1 (5 bases). Per the germline V gene, CDR1 is MGHRA and CDR2 is YSYEKL. The V end was cut by 2 bases, the J end by 8 bases, with 15 bases between. The CDR3 spans 14 residues. CDR3 in amino acids: CASSQPGLQGGYTF. In nucleotides, the CDR3 is TGCGCCAGCAGCCAACCGGGTCTCCAGGGCGGCTACACCTTC.

There are a few counts of this clonotype. This sequence joins TRBV7-9 and TRBJ1-1, with no clear D. Trimming stripped 5 bases from V and 6 bases from J, with 7 bases between. Germline lookup yields CDR1 SEHNR and CDR2 FQNEAQ (reference sequence). This CDR3 has 11 amino acids. Here the CDR3 reads CASSLEPEAFF. The CDR3 bases are TGTGCCAGCAGCCTGGAGCCTGAAGCTTTCTTT.

This clonotype was counted many times. The chain couples TRBV7-8 to TRBJ1-5; D remains unclear. The CDR3 is made up of 15 amino acids. V was pared by 5 bases and J by 6 bases, with 17 bases between. CDR1 and CDR2 (germline): SGHVS, FQNEAQ. CDR3 in DNA: TGTGCCAGCAGCCCCCGCCGGCAGGTCAGTCAGCCCCAGCATTTT. Translation: CASSPRRQVSQPQHF.

The CDR3 reads CASSLLPGEGVNEQFF. CDR3 sequence (DNA): TGTGCCAGCAGCTTACTCCCAGGGGAAGGAGTCAATGAGCAGTTCTTC. V is TRBV7-9 and J is TRBJ2-7; D is possibly TRBD1 (6 bases). The J call is in doubt because the DNA end fits TRBJ2-1 better. There are 16 residues in the CDR3. CDR1 SEHNR and CDR2 FQNEAQ come from the germline V gene (reference sequence).

In its sample, this clonotype was seen many times. The chain uses TRBV10-3 and TRBJ2-2; 9 positions match TRBD1. The germline gives CDR1 ENHRY, CDR2 SYGVKD. This CDR3 region has 14 residues. With V trimmed by 6 bases and J by 5 bases, 4 bases remained unmatched. CDR3 in amino acids: CAIRTGTGTGELFF. The CDR3 DNA sequence: TGTGCCATCAGAACCGGGACAGGGACCGGGGAGCTGTTTTTT.

DNA for the CDR3: TGTGCCATCATGGGGACAGACAACGTCCTGACTTTC. Encoded protein: CAIMGTDNVLTF. This chain uses TRBV10-3 with TRBJ2-6, with TRBD1 matching 7 bases. CDR1 and CDR2 from the germline V gene are ENHRY and SYGVKD. V trimming: 7 bases; J trimming: 9 bases; junction bases outside the gene matches: 3. The CDR3 covers 12 residues.

Here the CDR3 reads CASSFRQGNEQYF. The CDR3 DNA sequence: TGTGCCAGCAGTTTTAGGCAGGGGAACGAGCAGTACTTC. J is TRBJ2-7 and V is TRBV12-3 or TRBV12-4, with a weak D call TRBD1 (6 bases). The CDR3 length is 13 residues. V was pared by 3 bases and J by 5 bases, with 11 bases between.

This clonotype occurred many times. The chain is built from TRBV4-3 and TRBJ2-5, with 7 nucleotides matching TRBD2. CDR1 LGHNA and CDR2 YSLEER come from the germline V gene. This CDR3 spans 15 amino acids. V was clipped by 3 bases and J by 1 base; unmatched bases: 5. The CDR3 nucleotides read TGCGCCAGCAGCCATGGGGGGGGACGCCAAGAGACCCAGTACTTC. It translates to CASSHGGGRQETQYF.

This clonotype was seen a handful of times. The gene calls are TRBV7-9 and TRBJ2-2, with a weak D call TRBD2 (7 bases). Germline V gene data show CDR1 as SEHNR and CDR2 as FQNEAQ (reference sequence). V was clipped by 6 bases and J by 4 bases, with 18 bases between them. The CDR3 has 16 residues. The CDR3: CASRPGGAVGTGELFF. The DNA for the CDR3 is TGTGCCAGCAGGCCTGGGGGGGCGGTCGGCACCGGGGAGCTGTTTTTT.

This clonotype was seen repeatedly, ten times or more. The V call is TRBV29-1, the J call TRBJ2-3; D could derive from TRBD1 or TRBD2 (5 bases each). Looked up from germline, CDR1 is SQVTM and CDR2 is ANQGSEA. The CDR3 consists of 14 residues. The ends were cut back, 1 base at V and 6 bases at J, with 14 bases in the middle. The CDR3 region is CSVEGGSSWDTQYF. Written as DNA, the CDR3 is TGCAGCGTTGAAGGGGGGTCTTCATGGGATACGCAGTATTTT.

The V gene is TRBV12-3 or TRBV12-4, the J gene TRBJ1-1; D unresolved. V dropped 6 bases and J dropped 3 bases, with 14 bases sitting between them. This CDR3 has 14 residues. The CDR3 sequence: CASRHEFPYTEAFF. The CDR3 nucleotides read TGTGCCAGCAGGCATGAGTTTCCATACACTGAAGCTTTCTTT.

The rearrangement joins TRBV5-1 to TRBJ2-3; TRBD1 agrees at 7 bases. There are 15 residues in the CDR3. V shed 2 bases, J shed 2 bases, and the junction held 5 bases outside the gene matches. The germline V gene encodes CDR1 SGHRS and CDR2 YFSETQ. The CDR3 is CASSFRDSNTDTQYF. Here the CDR3 DNA reads TGCGCCAGCAGCTTCCGGGACAGCAACACAGATACGCAGTATTTT.

The chain uses TRBV24-1 and TRBJ2-5, with D uncertain. The CDR3 spans 15 residues. V dropped 11 bases and J dropped 4 bases, with 22 bases sitting between them. CDR1 KGHDR and CDR2 SFDVKD come from the germline V gene. CDR3 DNA sequence: TGTGCCAGCTCACCACCGGGTTCGGGTGTAGAGACCCAGTACTTC. Residues: CASSPPGSGVETQYF.

V gene TRBV29-1 combines with J gene TRBJ1-2; 8 bases line up with TRBD1. The V gene's germline CDR1 is SQVTM and CDR2 ANQGSEA. The CDR3 is 11 amino acids. Trimming cost V 8 bases and J 6 bases; bases outside gene matches: 5. The CDR3 coding sequence is TGCAGCTTGGACAGGGAACATGGCTACACCTTC. Residues: CSLDREHGYTF.

This clonotype was observed many times. The CDR3 spells CASSPWEEETQYF. CDR3 sequence (DNA): TGTGCCAGCAGCCCCTGGGAGGAAGAGACCCAGTACTTC. This chain uses TRBV7-9 with TRBJ2-5, with D perhaps TRBD2 (6 bases). Germline V gene lookup returns CDR1 SEHNR and CDR2 FQNEAQ (reference sequence). This CDR3 has 13 amino acids. V lost 5 bases to trimming and J lost 3 bases, with 10 bases between them.

The V gene is TRBV12-3 or TRBV12-4, the J gene TRBJ1-5; a weak D match, TRBD1 (6 bases). The CDR3 is 14 residues long. The germline V and J ends were trimmed by 6 bases and 3 bases, with 12 bases remaining between them. This chain's CDR3 is CASSRQVYNQPQHF. The CDR3 DNA follows: TGTGCCAGCAGCCGACAGGTATACAATCAGCCCCAGCATTTT.

This clonotype occurred many times. The rearrangement uses TRBV12-3 or TRBV12-4 and TRBJ1-2; no firm D call. Trimming pared 5 bases from V and 3 bases from J, leaving 7 bases between. This CDR3 contains 12 residues. The CDR3 sequence: CASSPEHYGYTF. DNA for the CDR3: TGTGCCAGCAGTCCGGAACACTATGGCTACACCTTC.

As to this clonotype: Germline is not matched at one junction end, which may reflect a read error. The chain carries TRBV20-1 and TRBJ1-1; TRBD1 might be the D (6 bases). The CDR3 is made up of 13 amino acids. Germline CDR1 is DFQATT and CDR2 is SNEGSKA (reference sequence). The CDR3 region has the DNA TGCAGCGCTAGTCAGGGGCAGCACACTGAAGCTTTCTTT. Amino acids: CSASQGQHTEAFF.

The gene calls are TRBV20-1 and TRBJ2-7, with 10 bases fitting TRBD2. The J segment lost 4 bases and the V segment lost 7 bases, leaving 13 bases of the junction unmatched. Looked up from germline, CDR1 is DFQATT and CDR2 is SNEGSKA (reference sequence). This CDR3 spans 15 amino acids. In nucleotides, the CDR3 is TGCAGTGTGCGGGGTTGGCTAGCGGGAGTTTACGAGCAGTACTTC. Translating it yields CSVRGWLAGVYEQYF.

This rearrangement joins TRBV10-3 to TRBJ2-7; 7 bases agree with TRBD2. Germline CDR1 ENHRY, CDR2 SYGVKD. J lost 1 base, V lost 6 bases, and 9 bases had no gene match. The CDR3 has 15 amino acids. The CDR3 is CAIRGASGDSYEQYF. Written as DNA, the CDR3 is TGTGCCATCAGGGGTGCTAGCGGAGATTCCTACGAGCAGTACTTC.

This clonotype was seen at least ten times. The J gene is TRBJ1-4, the V gene TRBV29-1; D unclear. The CDR3 contains 11 residues. Germline CDR1 and CDR2: SQVTM and ANQGSEA. V was cut by 4 bases and J by 8 bases, with 8 bases left in between. CDR3 residues: CSVVGNEKLFF. CDR3 DNA sequence: TGCAGCGTTGTAGGGAACGAAAAACTGTTTTTT.